The source of this T cell receptor (beta chain) is a study of blood T cell repertoires in COVID-19. About the study: Specimens from acute and convalescent COVID-19 originated in the United States, Italy and Spain. T cells, B-cell-depleted T cells, or PBMCs provided the cDNA or gDNA that served as material.

Methods used by the authors: Amplification of reference gene primers was used by the study to estimate nucleated cell counts. Profiling relied on immunoSEQ multiplex PCR, and the TCRdb table lists in-frame clones only, not all of them. That table is the source of V, J and clone size, and D and trimming were worked out from the DNA. The sample holds 250,000 or so clones, roughly 87% seen once. The CDR3 is 15 residues long. V was trimmed by 2 bases and J by 1 base, leaving 11 bases between them. CDR1 and CDR2 (germline): MDHEN, SYDVKM. The receptor was derived from a man aged 18 to 30 with active or convalescent COVID-19. V and J are TRBV28 and TRBJ1-1; tentative D call: TRBD1 (6 bases). Sequencing used peripheral blood. CDR3 in DNA: TGTGCCAGCAGTTTAATAGGGGGTCCGAACACTGAAGCTTTCTTT. Translation gives CASSLIGGPNTEAFF. Supplemented by reference TRBV28 and TRBJ1-1, the full variable domain reads DVKVTQSSRYLVKRTGEKVFLECVQDMDHENMFWYRQDPGLGLRLIYFSYDVKMKEKGDIPEGYSVSREKKERFSLILESASTNQTSMYLCASSLIGGPNTEAFFGQGTRLTVV.